This passage covers 20 T cell receptor beta chains from one sample sequenced in a study of blood T cell repertoires in COVID-19. Repertoires were generated with immunoSEQ multiplex PCR, while TCRdb's copy carries only in-frame clones and drops some. The sample holds approximately 76,000 clones, roughly nine tenths seen once. Material: peripheral blood. The receptors were sampled from a man between 25 and 39 years old with acute or convalescent COVID-19.

The V gene is TRBV13, the J gene TRBJ2-2, with D possibly matching TRBD2 (6 bases). The CDR3 has 13 amino acids. Per the germline V gene, CDR1 is PRHDT and CDR2 is FYEKMQ (reference sequence). V was trimmed by 8 bases and J by 4 bases, leaving 11 bases between them. The CDR3 protein is CASQEGATGELFF. For the CDR3, the DNA is TGTGCCAGCCAGGAGGGAGCCACCGGGGAGCTGTTTTTT.

This clone has more than one count but fewer than ten. The chain couples TRBV6-5 to TRBJ1-3; 7 positions agree with TRBD1. The germline V gene has CDR1 MNHEY and CDR2 SVGAGI. The CDR3 runs 14 residues. V trimming: 6 bases; J trimming: 0 bases; junction bases outside the gene matches: 2. CDR3 sequence reads: CASRRDSSGNTIYF. DNA of the CDR3: TGTGCCAGCAGACGGGACAGCTCTGGAAACACCATATATTTT.

The gene calls are TRBV10-1 and TRBJ2-7, with D maybe TRBD2 (5 bases). This CDR3 spans 16 amino acids. The ends were cut back, 3 bases at V and 7 bases at J, with 22 bases in the middle. Germline loops: CDR1 WNHNN, CDR2 SYGVQD (reference sequence). The CDR3 coding sequence is TGCGCCAGCAGTGATCTGGGGAGTCCCAGCCACGAGGAGCAGTACTTC. This sequence encodes CASSDLGSPSHEEQYF.

This clone was counted once. At one boundary the junction diverges from the germline segment, which might be a read error. This sequence joins TRBV4-1 and TRBJ2-7; 10 bases align to TRBD2. Germline V gene lookup returns CDR1 MGHRA and CDR2 YSYEKL. This CDR3 is built from 15 residues. CDR3 sequence (DNA): TGCGCCAGCCGCCATTATCTAGCGGGAGATTTCGAGCAGTACTTC. It translates to CASRHYLAGDFEQYF.

The chain couples TRBV4-1 to TRBJ2-7, with no clear D. The CDR3 sequence is 14 residues long. Germline values: CDR1 MGHRA, CDR2 YSYEKL. Trimming removed 1 base from V and 5 bases from J, with 12 bases in between. The CDR3 region has the DNA TGCGCCAGCAGCCAAGTTGGTTCACACAACGAGCAGTACTTC. Translation gives CASSQVGSHNEQYF.

The chain uses TRBV29-1 and TRBJ2-1; D is perhaps TRBD2 (6 bases). The CDR3 extends over 11 amino acids. The germline V and J ends were trimmed by 4 bases and 5 bases, with 6 bases remaining between them. Germline V CDR1 and CDR2: SQVTM, ANQGSEA. CDR3 sequence: CSVVADNEQFF. The DNA of the CDR3 is TGCAGCGTTGTAGCGGACAATGAGCAGTTCTTC.

The V and J genes are TRBV4-1 and TRBJ1-5, with D maybe TRBD1 (6 bases). The CDR3 runs 14 residues. V lost 3 bases and J 1 base, leaving 7 bases between the germline ends. Germline CDR1 MGHRA, CDR2 YSYEKL. In DNA form, the CDR3 reads TGCGCCAGCAGCCAGGGGGCAAGCAATCAGCCCCAGCATTTT. Amino acids: CASSQGASNQPQHF.

V gene TRBV5-8 combines with J gene TRBJ2-4; a weak D match, TRBD2 (5 bases). CDR1 SGHTS and CDR2 YDEGEE come from the germline V gene. V was shortened by 4 bases and J by 4 bases, with 12 bases between the two germline ends. The CDR3 runs to 14 residues. The CDR3 DNA sequence: TGTGCCAGCAGCCACCGGGATCCTAAAAACATTCAGTACTTC. Its protein product is CASSHRDPKNIQYF.

The chain has TRBV19 and TRBJ1-2; 8 bases are shared with TRBD1. V lost 1 base to trimming and J lost 2 bases; unmatched junction nucleotides: 6. CDR3 length: 16 amino acids. The germline V gene encodes CDR1 LNHDA and CDR2 SQIVND (reference sequence). CDR3 region: CASSIGMRQGNYGYTF. The CDR3 DNA reads TGTGCCAGTAGTATAGGAATGAGACAGGGGAACTATGGCTACACCTTC.

V gene TRBV4-1 combines with J gene TRBJ2-5, with 10 bases aligning to TRBD2. CDR3 length equals 15 residues. Germline CDR1 MGHRA, CDR2 YSYEKL. V shed 3 bases, J shed 3 bases, and the junction held 4 bases outside the gene matches. CDR3 amino acids: CASSQTGLAEETQYF. CDR3 nucleotide sequence: TGCGCCAGCAGCCAGACCGGACTAGCGGAAGAGACCCAGTACTTC.

The rearrangement uses TRBV28 and TRBJ2-5; 7 bases match TRBD2. The junction had 4 bases not matched to a gene; V was cut back by 1 base and J by 5 bases. There are 14 residues in the CDR3. In germline, CDR1 is MDHEN, CDR2 SYDVKM. The CDR3 DNA follows: TGTGCCAGCAGTTTATTCCTAGCGGCGGAGACCCAGTACTTC. The encoded protein is CASSLFLAAETQYF.

V and J are TRBV28 and TRBJ2-5, with 9 bases aligning to TRBD1. The V gene end was trimmed by 5 bases and the J gene end by 2 bases; junction bases not matched to a gene: 18. Germline-derived CDR1 and CDR2 are MDHEN and SYDVKM. The CDR3 has 19 amino acids. The CDR3 protein is CASSRFGQGLRDIQETQYF. CDR3 nucleotide sequence: TGTGCCAGCAGTAGATTCGGACAGGGGCTTCGGGATATTCAAGAGACCCAGTACTTC.

CDR3 sequence (DNA): TGTGCCAGCAGCGGAAAGGGACAGATCTCTGGAAACACCATATATTTT. Protein: CASSGKGQISGNTIYF. The V and J genes are TRBV5-6 and TRBJ1-3, with TRBD1 matching 7 bases. The CDR3 is 16 amino acids. Losses at the gene ends were 4 bases for V and 0 bases for J; bases not matched to a gene: 7. In germline, CDR1 is SGHDT, CDR2 YYEEEE.

The rearrangement joins TRBV4-3 to TRBJ1-1; no clear D gene. Germline assignment: CDR1 LGHNA and CDR2 YSLEER. The CDR3 loop spans 13 amino acids. The V end was cut by 4 bases, the J end by 2 bases, with 8 bases between. In DNA, the CDR3 is TGCGCCAGCAGCCGGCGGAGTAACACTGAAGCTTTCTTT. Translation: CASSRRSNTEAFF.

This chain joins TRBV2 and TRBJ1-2; 7 bases fit TRBD1. Trimming took 7 bases from V and 10 from J; bases not matched to a gene: 9. Germline V CDR1 and CDR2: SNHLY, FYNNEI. The CDR3 spans 12 residues. DNA for the CDR3: TGTGCCAGCACCTTATGGGACAGAGTCTACACCTTC. Translation gives CASTLWDRVYTF.

The gene calls are TRBV19 and TRBJ1-5, with a weak D call TRBD1 (5 bases). Trimming pared 1 base from V and 1 base from J, leaving 8 bases between. This CDR3 comprises 15 residues. CDR1 and CDR2 (germline): LNHDA, SQIVND (reference sequence). CDR3 amino acids: CASSIGTGSNQPQHF. CDR3 sequence (DNA): TGTGCCAGTAGTATAGGTACAGGAAGCAATCAGCCCCAGCATTTT.

The chain recombines TRBV6-5 with TRBJ2-7, with 11 bases that match TRBD2. The germline gives CDR1 MNHEY, CDR2 SVGAGI. The trim removed 8 bases at V and 7 bases at J, leaving 10 bases unmatched. The CDR3 extends over 14 amino acids. This chain's CDR3 is CASALAGGPEEQYF. The CDR3 coding sequence is TGTGCCAGCGCCCTAGCGGGAGGCCCGGAGGAGCAGTACTTC.

A few counts support this clone. This rearrangement joins TRBV6-2 or TRBV6-3 to TRBJ2-7, with D possibly being TRBD2 (6 bases). This CDR3 has 14 residues. Looked up from germline, CDR1 is MNHEY and CDR2 is SVGEGT. V was clipped by 2 bases and J by 3 bases, with 11 bases between them. Written as DNA, the CDR3 is TGTGCCAGCAGTTACGGGACTGTCTACTACGAGCAGTACTTC. This sequence encodes CASSYGTVYYEQYF.

The J gene is TRBJ2-1, the V gene TRBV5-1; 14 bases are a match to TRBD2. Germline CDR1 SGHRS, CDR2 YFSETQ. Trimming at V came to 5 bases and at J to 9 bases, leaving 7 bases not matched to a gene. This CDR3 contains 15 residues. This CDR3 is CASRLGLAGGSEQFF. As DNA, the CDR3 is TGCGCCAGCAGACTTGGACTAGCGGGAGGTAGTGAGCAGTTCTTC. Supplemented by reference TRBV5-1 and TRBJ2-1, the full variable domain reads KAGVTQTPRYLIKTRGQQVTLSCSPISGHRSVSWYQQTPGQGLQFLFEYFSETQRNKGNFPGRFSGRQFSNSRSEMNVSTLELGDSALYLCASRLGLAGGSEQFFGPGTRLTVL.

The genes are TRBV7-9 and TRBJ2-2; tentative D call: TRBD1 (6 bases). The V gene lost 4 bases and the J gene lost 1 base, with 16 bases spanning the gap. Germline V gene lookup returns CDR1 SEHNR and CDR2 FQNEAQ (reference sequence). This CDR3 spans 17 amino acids. CDR3 bases: TGTGCCAGCAGCTCGGGACACCTCGAATGGAACACCGGGGAGCTGTTTTTT. Protein: CASSSGHLEWNTGELFF. Drawing the rest from reference TRBV7-9 and TRBJ2-2, the complete variable domain is DTGVSQNPRHKITKRGQNVTFRCDPISEHNRLYWYRQTLGQGPEFLTYFQNEAQLEKSRLLSDRFSAERPKGSFSTLEIQRTEQGDSAMYLCASSSGHLEWNTGELFFGEGSRLTVL.